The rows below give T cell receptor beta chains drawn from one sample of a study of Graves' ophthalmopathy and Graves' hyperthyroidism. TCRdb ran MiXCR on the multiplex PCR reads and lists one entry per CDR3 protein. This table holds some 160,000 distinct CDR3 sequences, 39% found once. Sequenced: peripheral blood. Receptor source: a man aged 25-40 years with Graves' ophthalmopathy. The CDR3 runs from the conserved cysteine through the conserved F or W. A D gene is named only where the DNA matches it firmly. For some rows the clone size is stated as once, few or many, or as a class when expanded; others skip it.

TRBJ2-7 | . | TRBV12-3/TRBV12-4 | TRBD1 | CASSKTGATYF | TGTGCCAGCAGCAAAACAGGGGCCACGTACTTC
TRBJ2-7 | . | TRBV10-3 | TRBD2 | CAIRKTGTSGSSYYEQYF | TGTGCCATCAGAAAAACCGGGACTAGCGGGAGTTCGTACTACGAGCAGTACTTC
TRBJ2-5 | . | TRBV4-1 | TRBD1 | CASGDSQETQYF | TGCGCCAGCGGGGACAGCCAAGAGACCCAGTACTTC
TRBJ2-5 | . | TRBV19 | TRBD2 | CATASGLADETQYF | TGTGCCACCGCTTCGGGGCTAGCGGACGAGACCCAGTACTTC
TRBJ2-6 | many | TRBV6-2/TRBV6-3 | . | CASSYGGTGANVLTF | TGTGCCAGCAGTTATGGGGGGACTGGGGCCAACGTCCTGACTTTC
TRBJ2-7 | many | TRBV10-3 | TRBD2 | CAISVAGGPWEQYF | TGTGCCATCAGTGTGGCGGGAGGGCCTTGGGAGCAGTACTTC
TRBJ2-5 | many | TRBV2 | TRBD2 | CASTPAGEWETQYF | TGTGCCAGCACTCCGGCGGGAGAGTGGGAGACCCAGTACTTC
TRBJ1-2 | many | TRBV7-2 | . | CASSWASTYGYTF | TGTGCCAGCAGCTGGGCGAGTACCTATGGCTACACCTTC
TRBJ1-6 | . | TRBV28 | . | CASSSFQPLHF | TGTGCCTCCAGCAGTTTTCAGCCCCTCCACTTT
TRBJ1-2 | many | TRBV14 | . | CASSSGYTF | TGTGCCAGCAGCAGTGGCTACACCTTC
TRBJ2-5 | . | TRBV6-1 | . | CASSMGGPARKTQYF | TGTGCCAGCAGTATGGGGGGGCCGGCAAGGAAGACCCAGTACTTC
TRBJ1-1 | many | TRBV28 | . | CASSLRGRNTEAFF | TGTGCCAGCAGTTTAAGGGGACGGAACACTGAAGCTTTCTTT
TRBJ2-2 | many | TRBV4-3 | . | CASSQDAAFNTGELFF | TGCGCCAGCAGCCAAGACGCAGCCTTTAACACCGGGGAGCTGTTTTTT
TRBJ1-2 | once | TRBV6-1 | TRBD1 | CASSQGADYGYTF | TGTGCCAGCAGTCAGGGGGCGGACTATGGCTACACCTTC
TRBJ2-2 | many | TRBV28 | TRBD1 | CASSPPGTGGMTGELFF | TGTGCCAGCAGTCCGCCCGGGACAGGGGGAATGACCGGGGAGCTGTTTTTT
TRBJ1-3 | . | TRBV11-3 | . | CASSEGTFGNTIYF | TGTGCCAGCAGCGAGGGGACGTTCGGAAACACCATATATTTT
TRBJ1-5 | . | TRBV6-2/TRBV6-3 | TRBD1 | CASSHMDRQRSDQPQHF | TGTGCCAGCAGCCACATGGACAGGCAGCGATCCGATCAGCCCCAGCATTTT
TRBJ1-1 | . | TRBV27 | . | CASRENTEAFF | TGTGCCAGCAGGGAAAACACTGAAGCTTTCTTT
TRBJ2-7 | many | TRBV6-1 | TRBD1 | CASSPDRVMSREQYF | TGTGCCAGCAGCCCGGACAGGGTTATGTCGCGCGAGCAGTACTTC
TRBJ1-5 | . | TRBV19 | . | CASSIARGNQPQHF | TGTGCCAGTAGTATTGCCAGGGGCAATCAGCCCCAGCATTTT
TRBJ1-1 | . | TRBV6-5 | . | CASSTQGTWSEAFF | TGTGCCAGCAGTACTCAGGGGACATGGTCTGAAGCTTTCTTT
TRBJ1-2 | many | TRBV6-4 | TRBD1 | CASSSRPGQGPDGYTF | TGTGCCAGCAGCTCGCGACCGGGACAGGGTCCTGATGGCTACACCTTC
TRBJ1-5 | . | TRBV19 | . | CASSIAGLQPQHF | TGCGCCAGTAGTATCGCAGGGCTACAGCCCCAGCATTTT
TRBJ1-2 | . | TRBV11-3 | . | CASSFRDTGYTF | TGTGCCAGCAGCTTCCGGGACACCGGCTACACCTTC
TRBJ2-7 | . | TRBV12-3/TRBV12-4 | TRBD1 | CASSYRQGNEQYF | TGTGCCAGCAGTTACCGACAGGGGAACGAGCAGTACTTC
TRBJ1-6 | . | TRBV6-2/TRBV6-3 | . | CASSPYNNSPLHF | TGTGCCAGCAGCCCGTATAATAATTCACCCCTCCACTTT
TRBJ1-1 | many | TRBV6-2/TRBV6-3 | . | CASSYSATMNTEAFF | TGTGCCAGCAGTTACTCGGCAACCATGAACACTGAAGCTTTCTTT
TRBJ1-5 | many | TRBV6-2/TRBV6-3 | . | CASHLTPDSDQPQHF | TGTGCCAGCCACTTAACACCCGACAGTGATCAGCCCCAGCATTTT
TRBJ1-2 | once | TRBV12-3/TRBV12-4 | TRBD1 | CASHYRGSGYTF | TGTGCCAGCCACTACAGGGGTAGCGGCTACACCTTC
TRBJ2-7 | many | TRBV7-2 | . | CASSSDPSSSYEQYF | TGTGCCAGCAGCTCGGACCCCTCAAGCTCCTACGAGCAGTACTTC
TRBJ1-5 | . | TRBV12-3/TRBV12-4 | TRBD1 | CASSSTGGGQPQHF | TGTGCCAGCAGCTCAACAGGGGGTGGGCAGCCCCAGCATTTT
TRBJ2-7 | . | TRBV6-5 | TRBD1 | CASSYSLFRQGAYEQYF | TGTGCCAGCAGTTACTCCCTCTTCAGACAGGGGGCCTACGAGCAGTACTTC
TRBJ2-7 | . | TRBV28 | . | CASRRTDPNYEQYF | TGTGCCAGCAGACGGACGGACCCTAACTACGAGCAGTACTTC
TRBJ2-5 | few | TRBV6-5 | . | CASSRPLSGQETQYF | TGTGCCAGCAGTCGGCCCCTTAGCGGCCAAGAGACCCAGTACTTC
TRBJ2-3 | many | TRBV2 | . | CASRNPPGRLPTDTQYF | TGTGCCAGCAGGAATCCACCGGGTCGCCTACCCACAGATACGCAGTATTTT
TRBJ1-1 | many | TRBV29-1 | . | CSVFRQSGTEAFF | TGCAGCGTGTTTCGGCAGTCTGGAACTGAAGCTTTCTTT
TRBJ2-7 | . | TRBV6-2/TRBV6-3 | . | CASSLIGLSVEQYF | TGTGCCAGCAGCCTAATAGGCCTTTCGGTTGAGCAGTACTTC
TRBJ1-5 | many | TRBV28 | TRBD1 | CASSSTGGRLNQPQHF | TGTGCCAGCAGTTCGACAGGGGGACGTCTCAATCAGCCCCAGCATTTT
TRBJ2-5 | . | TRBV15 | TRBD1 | CATSNDRGGKETQYF | TGTGCCACCAGCAACGACAGGGGCGGGAAAGAGACCCAGTACTTC
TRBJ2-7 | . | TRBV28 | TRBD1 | CASSPLPQGATSYEQYF | TGTGCCAGCAGTCCATTACCTCAGGGGGCTACCTCCTACGAGCAGTACTTC
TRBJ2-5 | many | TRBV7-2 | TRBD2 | CASSRTTSGSGETQYF | TGTGCCAGCAGCCGGACTACTAGCGGGAGCGGGGAGACCCAGTACTTC
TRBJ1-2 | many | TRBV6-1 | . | CASSVTQGGRGYTF | TGTGCCAGCAGTGTAACACAGGGCGGAAGAGGCTACACCTTC
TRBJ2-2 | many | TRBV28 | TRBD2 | CASRRDYSPGELFF | TGTGCCAGCAGGAGGGACTACAGTCCCGGGGAGCTGTTTTTT
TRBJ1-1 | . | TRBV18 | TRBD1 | CASSPQDRVYDTEAFF | TGTGCCAGCTCACCACAGGACAGGGTATACGACACTGAAGCTTTCTTT
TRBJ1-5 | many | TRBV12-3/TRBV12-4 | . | CASSLGADSGYQPQHF | TGTGCCAGCAGTTTGGGCGCCGACAGTGGATATCAGCCCCAGCATTTT
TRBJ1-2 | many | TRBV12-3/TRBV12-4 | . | CASSLVGYGYTF | TGTGCCAGCAGTTTAGTTGGCTATGGCTACACCTTC
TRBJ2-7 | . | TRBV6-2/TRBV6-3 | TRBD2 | CASSFPLAGGFEQYF | TGTGCCAGCAGCTTTCCCTTAGCGGGAGGTTTCGAGCAGTACTTC
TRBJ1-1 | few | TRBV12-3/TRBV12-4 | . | CASSLVDSTEAFF | TGTGCCAGCAGTTTAGTAGATAGCACTGAAGCTTTCTTT
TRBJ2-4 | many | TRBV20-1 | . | CSVLGRGLNIQYF | TGCAGTGTTTTAGGAAGAGGGCTGAACATTCAGTACTTC
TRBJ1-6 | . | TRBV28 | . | CASSSPPGGDSYNSPLHF | TGTGCCAGCAGTTCCCCCCCGGGGGGGGACTCCTATAATTCACCCCTCCACTTT
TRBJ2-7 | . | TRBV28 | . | CASSDSLLSYEQYF | TGTGCCAGCAGCGACAGCCTACTTTCCTACGAGCAGTACTTC
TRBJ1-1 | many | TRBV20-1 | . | CSAREWSNAEAFF | TGCAGTGCTAGAGAGTGGTCCAACGCTGAAGCTTTCTTT
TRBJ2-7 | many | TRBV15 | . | CATSRPSYEQYF | TGTGCCACCAGCAGACCTTCCTACGAGCAGTACTTC
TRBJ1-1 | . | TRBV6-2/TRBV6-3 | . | CASSYPEGGIYTEAFF | TGTGCCAGCAGTTACCCCGAGGGAGGGATTTACACTGAAGCTTTCTTT
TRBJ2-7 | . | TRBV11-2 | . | CASNVGATYEQYF | TGTGCCAGCAATGTGGGGGCTACCTACGAGCAGTACTTC
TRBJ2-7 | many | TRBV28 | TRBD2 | CTSSFSAGEFSESYF | TGTACCAGCAGTTTCTCAGCGGGAGAGTTCTCGGAGTCGTACTTC
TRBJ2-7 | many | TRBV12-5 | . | CASGSDYEQYF | TGTGCTAGTGGATCCGATTACGAGCAGTACTTC
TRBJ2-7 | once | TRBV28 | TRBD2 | CASSSPSGKYEQYF | TGTGCCAGCAGTAGTCCTAGCGGGAAATACGAGCAGTACTTC
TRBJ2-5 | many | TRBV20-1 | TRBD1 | CSVPKRTGEETQYF | TGCAGTGTTCCTAAGAGGACAGGGGAAGAGACCCAGTACTTC
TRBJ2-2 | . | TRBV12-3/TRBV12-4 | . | CASSFALGIGELFF | TGTGCCAGCAGTTTTGCCCTGGGTATCGGGGAGCTGTTTTTT